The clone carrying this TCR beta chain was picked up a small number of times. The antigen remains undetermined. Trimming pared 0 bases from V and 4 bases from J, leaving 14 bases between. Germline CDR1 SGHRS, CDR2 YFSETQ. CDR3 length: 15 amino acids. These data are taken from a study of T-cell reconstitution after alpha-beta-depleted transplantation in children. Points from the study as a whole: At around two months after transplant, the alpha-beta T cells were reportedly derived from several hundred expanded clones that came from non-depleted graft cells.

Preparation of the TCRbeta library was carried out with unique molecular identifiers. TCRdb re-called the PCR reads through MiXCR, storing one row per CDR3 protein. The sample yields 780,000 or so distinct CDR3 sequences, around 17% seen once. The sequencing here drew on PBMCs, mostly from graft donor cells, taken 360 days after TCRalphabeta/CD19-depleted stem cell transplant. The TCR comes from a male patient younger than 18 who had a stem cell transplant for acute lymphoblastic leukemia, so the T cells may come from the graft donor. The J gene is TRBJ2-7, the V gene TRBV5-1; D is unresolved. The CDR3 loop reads CASSLVRPLRYEQYF. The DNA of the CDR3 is TGCGCCAGCAGCTTGGTTCGACCTCTCAGGTACGAGCAGTACTTC.